This TCR beta chain was identified during a study of beta chain features in type 1 diabetes. Study-wide context: Patient and healthy donor groups were alike in age, gender and cell yields. General study results and limits: Resolution of whether HLA type affects TCRB rearrangement was not achieved here. TCRB CDR3s from Type 1 diabetes patients were moderately but significantly shorter in all four CD4+ subsets.

A note on this clone: No antigen is known for it.

Per germline, CDR1 SGHVS and CDR2 FQNEAQ. Trimming pared 6 bases from V and 4 bases from J, leaving 18 bases between. This CDR3 region has 15 residues. Reverse transcription of all isolated RNA meant that expressed TCRB transcripts were sequenced. TCRdb's copy holds only in-frame clones and misses some; the assay was immunoSEQ multiplex PCR. The sample holds under 200,000 clones; 7.5% to 10% are singletons and the top ten take over 2%. CD4+ cells of the naive, central memory, regulatory and stem cell-like memory types were sorted via CD45RO/CCR7/CD25/CD127/CD95/CD27. The specimen was central memory CD4+ T cells from blood. The sequence was collected from a woman between 18 and 29 years old in good health. The genes are TRBV7-8 and TRBJ1-1; D ambiguous. The CDR3 DNA follows: TGTGCCAGCAGACGAACTGCGGGGTATAGCACTGAAGCTTTCTTT. As protein: CASRRTAGYSTEAFF.